This T cell receptor beta chain was recorded in a study of blood T cell repertoires in COVID-19. Study background: The United States, Italy and Spain provided the acute and convalescent COVID-19 samples.

This table comes from immunoSEQ multiplex PCR, and its TCRdb copy is limited to in-frame clones, with some not included. The table records 300,000 or so clones, roughly 82% of them present only once. This CDR3 is built from 17 residues. Germline CDR1 reads SGHRS; CDR2 reads YFSETQ. V dropped 1 base and J dropped 9; count of bases not matched to a gene: 12. V is TRBV5-1 and J is TRBJ2-1, with 11 nucleotides matching TRBD2. The source is a woman aged 50 to 60 with acute or convalescent COVID-19. Material: peripheral blood. For the CDR3, the DNA is TGCGCCAGCAGCTTGTCTCGGCTTAGCGGGAGGGGCGGTGAGCAGTTCTTC. Protein: CASSLSRLSGRGGEQFF.